The 6 T cell receptor beta chains in this list originate from one sample, sequenced in a study of cytomegalovirus exposure and HLA in healthy donors. Clones were read by immunoSEQ multiplex PCR, and TCRdb kept only the in-frame ones, dropping some. The table records some 120,000 clones, 85% of them present only once. Material for sequencing was PBMCs. The receptors stem from a woman between 25 and 40 years old in good health and CMV-seronegative.

In its sample, this clone was seen once. The V gene is TRBV7-3, the J gene TRBJ1-1; D is possibly TRBD1 (6 bases). The CDR3 consists of 15 residues. Per germline, CDR1 SGHTA and CDR2 FQGTGA. Trimming stripped 4 bases from V and 0 bases from J, with 12 bases between. The CDR3 nucleotides read TGTGCCAGCAGCTCCGGCGGACAGATGAACACTGAAGCTTTCTTT. As protein: CASSSGGQMNTEAFF.

The chain uses TRBV4-2 and TRBJ2-1, with 10 nucleotides matching TRBD2. The CDR3 length is 17 residues. Germline lookup yields CDR1 LGHNA and CDR2 YNFKEQ. With V trimmed by 1 base and J by 3 bases, 6 bases remained unmatched. The CDR3 bases are TGTGCCAGCAGCCAAGGGACGGTAGCGGGGGGCTACAATGAGCAGTTCTTC. Residues: CASSQGTVAGGYNEQFF.

The genes are TRBV25-1 and TRBJ1-2, with 10 nucleotides matching TRBD1. V lost 6 bases and J lost 2; bases outside the gene matches: 6. Germline V CDR1 and CDR2: MGHDK, SYGVNS. The CDR3 has 15 amino acids. The CDR3 spells CASRAGTGVNYGYTF. The CDR3 nucleotides are TGTGCCAGCAGAGCCGGGACAGGGGTAAACTATGGCTACACCTTC.

There are a few counts of this clone. In nucleotides, the CDR3 is TGCGCCAGCAGCCAAGATGGGGGGGGAGACGAGACCCAGTACTTC. It specifies CASSQDGGGDETQYF. The chain recombines TRBV4-1 with TRBJ2-5; 7 positions match TRBD2. From germline, CDR1 is MGHRA and CDR2 YSYEKL. After removal of 0 bases from V and 5 bases from J, the junction contained 6 bases not matched to a gene. CDR3 length equals 15 residues.

The sample holds a few counts of this clone. The chain joins TRBV4-3 to TRBJ2-5, with 7 bases identical to TRBD2. Germline CDR1 LGHNA, CDR2 YSLEER. The CDR3 has 16 residues. The ends lost 0 bases at V and 0 bases at J; junction bases unmatched: 4. The CDR3: CASSQDLAAHQETQYF. The CDR3, as DNA: TGCGCCAGCAGCCAAGACCTAGCGGCCCACCAAGAGACCCAGTACTTC.

J is TRBJ2-7 and V is TRBV6-4, with 9 bases that match TRBD2. CDR1 MRHNA and CDR2 SNTAGT come from the germline V gene. J lost 3 bases, V lost 4 bases, and 19 bases had no gene match. The CDR3 runs 19 residues. The CDR3 nucleotides read TGTGCCAGCAGTGGACTCGAGCGGGGGGCCCTCCACTTTTACTACGAGCAGTACTTC. Its translation is CASSGLERGALHFYYEQYF.